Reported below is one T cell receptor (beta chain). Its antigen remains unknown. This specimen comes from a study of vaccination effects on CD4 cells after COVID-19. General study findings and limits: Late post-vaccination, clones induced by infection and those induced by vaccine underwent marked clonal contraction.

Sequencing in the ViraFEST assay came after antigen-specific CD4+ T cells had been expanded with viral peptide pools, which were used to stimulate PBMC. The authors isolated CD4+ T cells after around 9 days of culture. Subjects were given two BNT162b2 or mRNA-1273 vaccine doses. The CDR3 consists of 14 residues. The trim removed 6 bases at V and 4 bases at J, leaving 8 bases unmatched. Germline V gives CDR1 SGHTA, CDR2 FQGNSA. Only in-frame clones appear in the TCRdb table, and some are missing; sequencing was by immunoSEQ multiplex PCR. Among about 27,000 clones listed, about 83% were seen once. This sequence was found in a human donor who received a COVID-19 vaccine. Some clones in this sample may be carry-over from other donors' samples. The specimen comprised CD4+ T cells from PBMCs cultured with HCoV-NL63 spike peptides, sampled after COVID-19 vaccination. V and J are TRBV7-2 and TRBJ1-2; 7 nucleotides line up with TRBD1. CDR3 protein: CASSFNRGAYGYTF. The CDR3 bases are TGTGCCAGCAGTTTTAACAGGGGAGCCTATGGCTACACCTTC.